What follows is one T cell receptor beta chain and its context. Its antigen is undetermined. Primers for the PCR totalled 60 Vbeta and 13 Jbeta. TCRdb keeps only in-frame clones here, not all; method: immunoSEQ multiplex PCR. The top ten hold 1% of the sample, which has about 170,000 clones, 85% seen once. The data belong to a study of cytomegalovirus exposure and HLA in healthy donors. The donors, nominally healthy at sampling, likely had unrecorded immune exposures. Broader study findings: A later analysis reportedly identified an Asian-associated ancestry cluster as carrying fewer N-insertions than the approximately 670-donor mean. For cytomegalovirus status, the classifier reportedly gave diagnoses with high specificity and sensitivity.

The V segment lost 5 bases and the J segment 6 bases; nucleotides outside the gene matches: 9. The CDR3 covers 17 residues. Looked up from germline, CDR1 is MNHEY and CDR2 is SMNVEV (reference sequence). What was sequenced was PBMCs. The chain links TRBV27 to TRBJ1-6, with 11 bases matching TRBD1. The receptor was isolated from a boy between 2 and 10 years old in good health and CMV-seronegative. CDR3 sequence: CASSTNRDRGFNSPLHF. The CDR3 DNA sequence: TGTGCCAGCAGTACGAACCGGGACAGGGGGTTTAATTCACCCCTCCACTTT.